The entry below describes one TCR beta chain. The antigen remains unidentified. The data were obtained in a study of Graves' ophthalmopathy and Graves' hyperthyroidism. Germline values: CDR1 MGHDK, CDR2 SYGVNS. V was clipped by 5 bases and J by 3 bases; unmatched bases: 6. This CDR3 region has 14 residues. Study-level results: Most thyroid-expanded clonotypes exceeding 0.001 frequency were also found in blood.

As the template, RNA transcripts were used to amplify TCR beta CDR3 regions. Second-round multiplex PCR followed a first-round RT-PCR using HTBI primers. One entry per CDR3 protein results from TCRdb running MiXCR on the multiplex PCR reads. In the table there are 260,000 or so distinct CDR3 sequences, roughly 50% of which are singletons. Among the exclusions were patients with other autoimmune diseases, uncontrolled infections, pregnancy or lactation. Around 10 ml of fresh blood yielded the PBMCs by density gradient. The sample consisted of peripheral blood. The V gene is TRBV25-1, the J gene TRBJ2-7; 8 nucleotides align to TRBD2. The source is an adult man with Graves' ophthalmopathy. CDR3 region: CASSQAGAIYEQYF. CDR3 DNA: TGTGCCAGCAGTCAAGCGGGAGCTATCTACGAGCAGTACTTC.